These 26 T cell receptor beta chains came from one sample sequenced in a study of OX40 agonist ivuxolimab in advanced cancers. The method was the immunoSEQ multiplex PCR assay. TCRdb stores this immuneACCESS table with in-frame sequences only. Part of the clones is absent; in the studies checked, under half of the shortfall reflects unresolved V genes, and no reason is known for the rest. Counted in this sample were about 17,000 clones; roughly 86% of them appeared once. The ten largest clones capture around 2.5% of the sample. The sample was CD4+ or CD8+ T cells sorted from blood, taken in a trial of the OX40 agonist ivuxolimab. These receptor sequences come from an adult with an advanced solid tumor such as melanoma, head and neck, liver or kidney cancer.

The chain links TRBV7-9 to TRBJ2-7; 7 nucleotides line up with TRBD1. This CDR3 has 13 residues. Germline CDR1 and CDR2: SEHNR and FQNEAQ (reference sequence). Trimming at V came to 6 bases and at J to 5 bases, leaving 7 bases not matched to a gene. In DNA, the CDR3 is TGTGCCAGCAGTTACAGGGGCTGGGACGAGCAGTACTTC. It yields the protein CASSYRGWDEQYF.

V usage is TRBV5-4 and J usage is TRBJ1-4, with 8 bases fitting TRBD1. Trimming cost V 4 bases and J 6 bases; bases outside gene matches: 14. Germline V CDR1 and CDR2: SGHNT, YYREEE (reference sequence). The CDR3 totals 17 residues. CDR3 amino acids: CASSKGFRGQAHEKLFF. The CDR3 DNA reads TGTGCCAGCAGCAAGGGGTTCCGGGGACAGGCCCATGAAAAACTGTTTTTT. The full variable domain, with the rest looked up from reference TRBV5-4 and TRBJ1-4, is ETGVTQSPTHLIKTRGQQVTLRCSSQSGHNTVSWYQQALGQGPQFIFQYYREEENGRGNFPPRFSGLQFPNYSSELNVNALELDDSALYLCASSKGFRGQAHEKLFFGSGTQLSVL.

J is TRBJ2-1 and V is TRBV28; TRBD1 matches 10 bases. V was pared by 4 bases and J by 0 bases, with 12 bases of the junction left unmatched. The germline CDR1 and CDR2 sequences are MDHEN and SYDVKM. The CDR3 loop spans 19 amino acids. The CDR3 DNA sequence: TGTGCCAGCAGTTCTCCGGGACAGGGGATCCCTATCTCCTACAATGAGCAGTTCTTC. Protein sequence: CASSSPGQGIPISYNEQFF. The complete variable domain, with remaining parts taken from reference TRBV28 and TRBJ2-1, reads DVKVTQSSRYLVKRTGEKVFLECVQDMDHENMFWYRQDPGLGLRLIYFSYDVKMKEKGDIPEGYSVSREKKERFSLILESASTNQTSMYLCASSSPGQGIPISYNEQFFGPGTRLTVL.

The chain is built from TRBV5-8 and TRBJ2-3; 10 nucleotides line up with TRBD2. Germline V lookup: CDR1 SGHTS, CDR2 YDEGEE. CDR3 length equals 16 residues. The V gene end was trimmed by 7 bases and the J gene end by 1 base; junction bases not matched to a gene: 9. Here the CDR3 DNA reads TGTGCCAGCGGGAAGGGGACTAGCGCGCGCACAGATACGCAGTATTTT. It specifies CASGKGTSARTDTQYF.

The CDR3 nucleotides are TGTGCCAGCACGAGTAGTCTCTCGGGGAGCACCGGGGAGCTGTTTTTT. Translation: CASTSSLSGSTGELFF. The rearrangement uses TRBV5-4 and TRBJ2-2; weak D call: TRBD2 (5 bases). The CDR3 totals 16 residues. Per germline, CDR1 SGHNT and CDR2 YYREEE (reference sequence). The germline V and J ends were trimmed by 6 bases and 4 bases, with 19 bases remaining between them.

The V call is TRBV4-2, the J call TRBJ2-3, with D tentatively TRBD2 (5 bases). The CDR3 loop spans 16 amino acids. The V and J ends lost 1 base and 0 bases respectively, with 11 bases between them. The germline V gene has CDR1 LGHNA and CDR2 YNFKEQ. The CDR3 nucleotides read TGTGCCAGCAGCCAAGCGAGGGCTACTAGCACAGATACGCAGTATTTT. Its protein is CASSQARATSTDTQYF.

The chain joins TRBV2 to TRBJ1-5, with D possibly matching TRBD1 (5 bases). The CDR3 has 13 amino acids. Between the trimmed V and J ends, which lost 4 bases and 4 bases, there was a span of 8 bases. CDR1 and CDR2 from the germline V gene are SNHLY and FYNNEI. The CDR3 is CASSAGRNQPQHF. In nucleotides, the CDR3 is TGTGCCAGCAGTGCAGGGCGTAATCAGCCCCAGCATTTT.

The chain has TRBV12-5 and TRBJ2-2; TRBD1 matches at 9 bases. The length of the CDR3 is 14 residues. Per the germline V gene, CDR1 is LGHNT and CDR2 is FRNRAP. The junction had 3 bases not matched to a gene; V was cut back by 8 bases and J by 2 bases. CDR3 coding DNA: TGTGCTAGTCAGGGACAGGGTAACACCGGGGAGCTGTTTTTT. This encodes CASQGQGNTGELFF.

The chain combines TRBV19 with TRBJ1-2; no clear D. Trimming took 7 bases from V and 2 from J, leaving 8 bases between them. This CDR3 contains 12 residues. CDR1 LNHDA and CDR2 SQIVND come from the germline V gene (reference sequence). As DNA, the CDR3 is TGTGCCAGTACCGACCAAAACTATGGCTACACCTTC. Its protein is CASTDQNYGYTF.

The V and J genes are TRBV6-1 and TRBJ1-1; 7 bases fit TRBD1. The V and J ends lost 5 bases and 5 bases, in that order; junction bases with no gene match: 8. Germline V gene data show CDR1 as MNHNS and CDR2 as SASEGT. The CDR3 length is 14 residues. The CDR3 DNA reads TGTGCCAGCAGTCTTAACAGGGGTAAAACTGAAGCTTTCTTT. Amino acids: CASSLNRGKTEAFF.

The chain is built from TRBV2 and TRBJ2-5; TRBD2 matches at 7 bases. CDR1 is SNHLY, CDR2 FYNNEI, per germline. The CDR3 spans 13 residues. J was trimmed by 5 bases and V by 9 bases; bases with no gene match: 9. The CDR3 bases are TGTGCCAGTCTCGCGACTAGCTGGGAGACCCAGTACTTC. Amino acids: CASLATSWETQYF.

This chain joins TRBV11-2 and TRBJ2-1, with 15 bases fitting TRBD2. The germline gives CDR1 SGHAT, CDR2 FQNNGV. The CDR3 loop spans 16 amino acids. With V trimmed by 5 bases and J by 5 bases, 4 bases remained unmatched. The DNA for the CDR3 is TGTGCCAGCAGCCCGGGACTAGCGGGAGGCAACAATGAGCAGTTCTTC. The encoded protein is CASSPGLAGGNNEQFF. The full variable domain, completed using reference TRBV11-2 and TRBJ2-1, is EAGVAQSPRYKIIEKRQSVAFWCNPISGHATLYWYQQILGQGPKLLIQFQNNGVVDDSQLPKDRFSAERLKGVDSTLKIQPAKLEDSAVYLCASSPGLAGGNNEQFFGPGTRLTVL.

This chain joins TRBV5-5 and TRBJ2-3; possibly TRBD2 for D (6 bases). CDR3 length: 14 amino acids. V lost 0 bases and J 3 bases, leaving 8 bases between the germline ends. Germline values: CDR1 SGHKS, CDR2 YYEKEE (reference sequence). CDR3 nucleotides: TGTGCCAGCAGCTTGGGGAGGGGAACAGATACGCAGTATTTT. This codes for CASSLGRGTDTQYF.

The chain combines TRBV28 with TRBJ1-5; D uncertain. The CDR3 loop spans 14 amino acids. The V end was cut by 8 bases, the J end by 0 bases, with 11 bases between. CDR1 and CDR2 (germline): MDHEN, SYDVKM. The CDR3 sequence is CASLTWRSNQPQHF. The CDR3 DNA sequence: TGTGCCAGCCTCACATGGCGTAGCAATCAGCCCCAGCATTTT.

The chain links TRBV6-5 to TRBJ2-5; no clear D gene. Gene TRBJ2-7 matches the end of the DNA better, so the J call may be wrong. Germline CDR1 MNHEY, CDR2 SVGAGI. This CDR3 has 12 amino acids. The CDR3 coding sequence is TGTGCCAGCAGTTATAATAGGTACGAGCAGTACTTC. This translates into CASSYNRYEQYF.

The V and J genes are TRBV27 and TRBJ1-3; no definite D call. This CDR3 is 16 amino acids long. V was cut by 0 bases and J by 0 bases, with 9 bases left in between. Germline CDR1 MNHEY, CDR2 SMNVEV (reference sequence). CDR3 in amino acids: CASSLSIPSSGNTIYF. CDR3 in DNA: TGTGCCAGCAGTTTATCCATTCCTTCCTCTGGAAACACCATATATTTT.

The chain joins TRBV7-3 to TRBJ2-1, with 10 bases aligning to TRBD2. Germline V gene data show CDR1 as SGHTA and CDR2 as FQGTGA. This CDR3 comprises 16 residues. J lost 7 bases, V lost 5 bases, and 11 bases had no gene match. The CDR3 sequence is CASSPRASGRGNEQFF. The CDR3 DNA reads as TGTGCCAGCAGCCCCAGGGCTAGCGGGAGAGGTAATGAGCAGTTCTTC.

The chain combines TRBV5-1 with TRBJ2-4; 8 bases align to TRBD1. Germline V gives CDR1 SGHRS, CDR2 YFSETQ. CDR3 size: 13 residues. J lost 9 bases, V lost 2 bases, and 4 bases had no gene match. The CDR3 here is CASSLGQGGIQYF. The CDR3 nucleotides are TGCGCCAGCAGCTTAGGACAGGGTGGCATTCAGTACTTC.

The CDR3 is CASSPPGGATYEQYF. The CDR3, as DNA: TGTGCCAGCAGCCCACCCGGAGGGGCTACCTACGAGCAGTACTTC. The gene calls are TRBV7-6 and TRBJ2-7; possibly TRBD2 for D (6 bases). The germline CDR1 and CDR2 sequences are SGHVS and FNYEAQ. Between the trimmed V and J ends, which lost 5 bases and 2 bases, there was a span of 16 bases. This CDR3 has 15 amino acids.

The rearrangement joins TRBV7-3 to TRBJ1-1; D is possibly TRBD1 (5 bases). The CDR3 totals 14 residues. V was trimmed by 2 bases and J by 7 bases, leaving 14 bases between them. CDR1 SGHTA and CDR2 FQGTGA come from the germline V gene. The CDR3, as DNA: TGTGCCAGCAGCTTAGCAGGGTTGACTGTTGAAGCTTTCTTT. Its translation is CASSLAGLTVEAFF.

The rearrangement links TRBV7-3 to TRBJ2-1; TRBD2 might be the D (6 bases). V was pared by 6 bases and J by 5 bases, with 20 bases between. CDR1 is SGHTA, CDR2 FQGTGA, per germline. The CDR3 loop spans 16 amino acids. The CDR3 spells CASSFFPGLEDNEQFF. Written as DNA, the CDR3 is TGTGCCAGCAGTTTTTTCCCGGGACTGGAAGACAATGAGCAGTTCTTC.

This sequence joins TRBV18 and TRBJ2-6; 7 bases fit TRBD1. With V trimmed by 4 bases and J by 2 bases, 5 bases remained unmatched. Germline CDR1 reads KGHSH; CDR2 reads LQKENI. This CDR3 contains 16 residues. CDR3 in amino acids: CASSHEGTAGANVLTF. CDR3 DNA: TGTGCCAGCTCACACGAGGGGACAGCTGGGGCCAACGTCCTGACTTTC.

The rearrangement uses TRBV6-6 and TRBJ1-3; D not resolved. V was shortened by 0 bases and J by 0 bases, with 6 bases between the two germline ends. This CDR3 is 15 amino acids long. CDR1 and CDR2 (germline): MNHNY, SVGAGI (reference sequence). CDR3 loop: CASSYSATSGNTIYF. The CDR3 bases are TGTGCCAGCAGTTACTCGGCCACCTCTGGAAACACCATATATTTT.

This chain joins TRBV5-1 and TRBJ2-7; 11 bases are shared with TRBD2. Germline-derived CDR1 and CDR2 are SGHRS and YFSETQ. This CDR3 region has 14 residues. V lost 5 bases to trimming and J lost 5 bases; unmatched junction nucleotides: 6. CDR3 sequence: CASRPLAGVDEQYF. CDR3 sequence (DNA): TGCGCCAGCAGGCCACTAGCGGGAGTAGACGAGCAGTACTTC.

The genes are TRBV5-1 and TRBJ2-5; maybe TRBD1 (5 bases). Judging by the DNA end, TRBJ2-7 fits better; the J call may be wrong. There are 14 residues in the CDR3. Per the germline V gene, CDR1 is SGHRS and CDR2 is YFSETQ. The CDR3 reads CASSLTGTVYEQYF. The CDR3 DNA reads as TGCGCCAGCAGCTTGACAGGTACAGTCTACGAGCAGTACTTC.

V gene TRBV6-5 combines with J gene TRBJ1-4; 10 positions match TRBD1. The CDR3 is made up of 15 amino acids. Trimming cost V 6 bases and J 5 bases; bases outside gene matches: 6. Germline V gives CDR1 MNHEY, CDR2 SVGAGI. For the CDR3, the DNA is TGTGCCAGCAGACGACAGGGGGCATCGAATGAAAAACTGTTTTTT. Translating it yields CASRRQGASNEKLFF.